This T cell receptor beta chain was sequenced in a study of blood T cell repertoires in COVID-19. Study at large: Collection of acute and convalescent COVID-19 samples took place in the United States, Italy and Spain. Sources were T cells, B-cell-depleted T cells, or PBMCs; the material itself was cDNA or gDNA.

The length of the CDR3 is 14 residues. The germline V gene encodes CDR1 SGHRS and CDR2 YFSETQ. Trimming stripped 5 bases from V and 1 base from J, with 10 bases between. Authors' data handling: Amplification of reference gene primers was used by the study to estimate nucleated cell counts. Repertoires were generated with immunoSEQ multiplex PCR, while TCRdb's copy carries only in-frame clones and drops some. Clone size and the V and J calls come from that table; the DNA yielded D and trimming. The sample shows about 240,000 clones, approximately 78% of them seen only once. Sequencing was done on a sample of peripheral blood. The chain has TRBV5-1 and TRBJ2-1, with TRBD2 as a possible D gene (7 bases). This clonotype was obtained from a woman between 55 and 75 years old with active or convalescent COVID-19. CDR3 loop: CASSRGASYNEQFF. CDR3 DNA sequence: TGCGCCAGCAGTCGGGGGGCTTCCTACAATGAGCAGTTCTTC.